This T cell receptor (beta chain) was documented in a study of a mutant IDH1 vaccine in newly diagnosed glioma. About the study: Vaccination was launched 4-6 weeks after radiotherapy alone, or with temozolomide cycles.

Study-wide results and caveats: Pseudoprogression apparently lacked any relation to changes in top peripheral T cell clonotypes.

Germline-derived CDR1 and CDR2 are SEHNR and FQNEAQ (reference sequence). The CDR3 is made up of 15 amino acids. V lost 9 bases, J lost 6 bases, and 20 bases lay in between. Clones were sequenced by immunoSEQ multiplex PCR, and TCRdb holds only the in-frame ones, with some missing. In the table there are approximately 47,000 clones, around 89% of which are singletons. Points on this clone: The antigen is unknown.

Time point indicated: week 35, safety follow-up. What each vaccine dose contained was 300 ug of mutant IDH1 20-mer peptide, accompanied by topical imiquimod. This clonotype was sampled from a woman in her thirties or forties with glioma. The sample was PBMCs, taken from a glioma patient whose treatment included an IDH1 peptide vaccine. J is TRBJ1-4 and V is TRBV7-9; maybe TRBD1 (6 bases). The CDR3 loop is CASLLSQGGDEKLFF. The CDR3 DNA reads TGTGCCAGTCTCCTGTCACAGGGTGGAGATGAAAAACTGTTTTTT.